The rows below give T cell receptor beta chains drawn from one sample of a study of human T cells and chemical hapten exposure. Using its own MiXCR run on the RACE reads, TCRdb lists one record per CDR3 protein. The sample holds about 350,000 distinct CDR3 sequences; 4.5% to 7% are singletons and the top ten take roughly 8.2%. The sample was whole blood, taken in connection with sensitization to the hapten diphenylcyclopropenone (DPC). The receptors were gathered from a woman between 18 and 29 years old with alopecia areata. Some clones in this sample may be carry-over from other donors' samples. CDR3s include the opening cysteine and the closing phenylalanine or tryptophan. D genes are given only for firm matches. Clone size is stated in some rows and not others, as once, few, many or a class when expanded.

D	V	J	size	CDR3	DNA
-	TRBV15	TRBJ2-1	many	CATSREALGEQFF	TGTGCCACCAGCAGAGAGGCTCTCGGTGAGCAGTTCTTC
TRBD1	TRBV7-2	TRBJ1-2	few	CASSSPRTGAQELQDGYTF	TGTGCCAGCAGCTCCCCCAGGACAGGCGCTCAGGAACTTCAGGATGGCTACACCTTC
-	TRBV4-1	TRBJ2-1	-	CASSQLEAGRSSYNEQFF	TGCGCCAGCAGCCAATTGGAGGCGGGGCGAAGCTCCTACAATGAGCAGTTCTTC
-	TRBV15	TRBJ1-2	-	CATSRVTFGSFGYTF	TGTGCCACCAGCAGAGTTACATTTGGGAGCTTTGGCTACACCTTC
TRBD1	TRBV6-2/TRBV6-3	TRBJ1-5	many	CASSQGTGNQPQHF	TGTGCCAGCAGCCAAGGGACAGGGAATCAGCCCCAGCATTTT
-	TRBV6-2/TRBV6-3	TRBJ2-7	few	CASSNLYAEQYF	TGTGCCAGCAGTAACCTCTACGCCGAGCAGTACTTC
TRBD1	TRBV27	TRBJ2-7	many	CASSYRQGSYEQYF	TGTGCCAGCAGTTACCGACAGGGCTCCTACGAGCAGTACTTC
TRBD1	TRBV7-2	TRBJ1-5	many	CASSLEGTGASNQPQHF	TGTGCCAGCAGCTTAGAGGGGACAGGGGCTAGCAATCAGCCCCAGCATTTT
-	TRBV20-1	TRBJ1-1	few	CRPTAGDTEAFF	TGCAGACCTACAGCGGGGGACACTGAAGCTTTCTTT
-	TRBV29-1	TRBJ1-1	many	CSVQDSMNTEAFF	TGCAGCGTCCAAGACAGCATGAACACTGAAGCTTTCTTT
TRBD1	TRBV4-3	TRBJ2-4	-	CASSPNRDRQNIQYF	TGCGCCAGCAGCCCAAACCGGGACAGACAAAACATTCAGTACTTC
-	TRBV12-3/TRBV12-4	TRBJ1-1	-	CASSNPQTGGSGTEAFF	TGTGCCAGCAGTAATCCACAGACAGGCGGCAGTGGCACTGAAGCTTTCTTT
TRBD1	TRBV4-3	TRBJ2-7	few	CASSLETGAYEQYF	TGCGCCAGCAGCCTCGAGACAGGGGCCTACGAGCAGTACTTC
TRBD1	TRBV20-1	TRBJ1-5	few	CSAEHRGEGQPQHF	TGCAGTGCTGAACACAGGGGGGAGGGTCAGCCCCAGCATTTT
-	TRBV6-1	TRBJ2-4	many	CASSGGGAKNIQYF	TGTGCCAGCAGTGGAGGAGGGGCCAAAAACATTCAGTACTTC
TRBD1	TRBV6-5	TRBJ2-1	-	CASRSQGAAYNEQFF	TGTGCCAGCAGATCCCAGGGGGCAGCCTACAATGAGCAGTTCTTC
TRBD1	TRBV3-1	TRBJ1-6	few	CASSPTGSTLHF	TGTGCCAGCAGCCCGACAGGGTCCACCCTCCACTTT
TRBD2	TRBV7-3	TRBJ2-5	-	CASSDGLAGASETQYF	TGTGCCAGCAGCGACGGACTAGCGGGGGCCTCAGAGACCCAGTACTTC
TRBD1	TRBV23-1	TRBJ1-4	many	CASSPGTGLEKLFF	TGCGCCAGCAGCCCCGGGACAGGGCTTGAAAAACTGTTTTTT
-	TRBV14	TRBJ2-7	-	CASSQASQGSYEQYF	TGTGCCAGCAGCCAAGCCTCACAGGGTTCCTACGAGCAGTACTTC
TRBD2	TRBV28	TRBJ2-3	many	CASRGLAGGLEDTQYF	TGTGCCAGCAGGGGACTAGCGGGGGGCCTTGAGGATACGCAGTATTTT
-	TRBV12-5	TRBJ2-1	-	CASGMGGEQFF	TGTGCTAGTGGCATGGGTGGTGAGCAGTTCTTC
-	TRBV29-1	TRBJ1-2	few	CSVKPDGAYGYTF	TGCAGCGTTAAGCCGGACGGAGCCTATGGCTACACCTTC
TRBD1	TRBV12-3/TRBV12-4	TRBJ1-1	many	CASSTLTGTGDRWNTEAFF	TGTGCCAGCAGTACCCTTACCGGGACAGGGGATCGTTGGAACACTGAAGCTTTCTTT
-	TRBV6-2/TRBV6-3	TRBJ1-5	many	CASTRTWGNQPQHF	TGTGCCAGCACACGTACCTGGGGAAATCAGCCCCAGCATTTT
-	TRBV24-1	TRBJ2-1	few	CATSDGEEQFF	TGTGCCACCAGTGATGGAGAAGAGCAGTTCTTC
-	TRBV3-1	TRBJ2-4	few	CASSQGFLMETKNIQYF	TGTGCCAGCAGCCAGGGCTTTTTGATGGAGACCAAAAACATTCAGTACTTC
-	TRBV7-8	TRBJ2-1	many	CASSVGTYEGNEQFF	TGTGCCAGCAGCGTCGGGACCTATGAGGGGAATGAGCAGTTCTTC
-	TRBV29-1	TRBJ1-4	-	CSATGGWEREKLFF	TGCAGCGCCACCGGAGGCTGGGAGAGGGAAAAACTGTTTTTT
-	TRBV12-3/TRBV12-4	TRBJ1-1	many	CASSDRNTEAFF	TGTGCCAGCAGTGACAGGAACACTGAAGCTTTCTTT
TRBD1	TRBV5-6	TRBJ1-5	many	CASSFTGGNQPQHF	TGTGCCAGCAGCTTTACAGGGGGTAATCAGCCCCAGCATTTT
TRBD1	TRBV20-1	TRBJ1-1	many	CSARGDRMNTEAFF	TGCAGTGCTAGAGGGGACAGAATGAACACTGAAGCTTTCTTT
TRBD2	TRBV6-2/TRBV6-3	TRBJ2-7	-	CATQAGAYEQYF	TGTGCCACCCAAGCGGGGGCTTACGAGCAGTACTTC
TRBD1	TRBV18	TRBJ2-7	many	CASSPIQGDEQYF	TGTGCCAGCTCACCAATCCAGGGGGACGAGCAGTACTTC
-	TRBV6-5	TRBJ1-1	-	CASSYSSGATEAFF	TGTGCCAGCAGTTACTCGTCCGGGGCCACTGAAGCTTTCTTT
TRBD1	TRBV12-3/TRBV12-4	TRBJ1-3	many	CASRGTDSGNTIYF	TGTGCCAGTCGGGGGACAGATTCTGGAAACACCATATATTTT
TRBD2	TRBV4-3	TRBJ2-1	-	CASSQDMGGGALNEQFF	TGCGCCAGCAGCCAAGATATGGGCGGGGGGGCCCTCAATGAGCAGTTCTTC
TRBD1	TRBV7-2	TRBJ2-3	many	CASSPKTGGVTDTQYF	TGTGCCAGCAGCCCAAAGACAGGGGGCGTCACAGATACGCAGTATTTT
-	TRBV6-2/TRBV6-3	TRBJ2-7	-	CAHQPSGGAYEQYF	TGTGCCCATCAGCCTTCCGGAGGAGCCTACGAGCAGTACTTC
-	TRBV6-5	TRBJ1-3	-	CASSYSGGSSGNTIYF	TGTGCCAGCAGTTACTCGGGCGGTTCCTCTGGAAACACCATATATTTT
-	TRBV6-4	TRBJ1-5	many	CASSTHKTGDIHQPQHF	TGTGCCAGCAGCACTCATAAAACAGGAGACATTCATCAGCCCCAGCATTTT
-	TRBV28	TRBJ1-5	few	CASRVYPNQPQHF	TGTGCCAGCAGGGTTTACCCGAATCAGCCCCAGCATTTT
-	TRBV21-1	TRBJ1-4	few	CASSNPRTGPNEKLFF	TGTGCCAGCAGCAACCCCCGGACAGGGCCTAATGAAAAACTGTTTTTT
-	TRBV5-1	TRBJ1-1	many	CASSLAGQSNTEAFF	TGCGCCAGCAGCTTGGCCGGGCAATCAAACACTGAAGCTTTCTTT
-	TRBV4-2	TRBJ2-3	-	CASSQDTRDTQYF	TGTGCCAGCAGCCAAGATACTCGGGATACGCAGTATTTT
TRBD2	TRBV20-1	TRBJ2-7	many	CSAPPGLAGYHEQYF	TGCAGTGCTCCTCCCGGACTAGCGGGGTACCACGAGCAGTACTTC
TRBD2	TRBV6-5	TRBJ2-7	few	CASSYSQAGVYYEQYF	TGTGCCAGCAGTTACTCCCAAGCGGGGGTCTACTACGAGCAGTACTTC
-	TRBV3-1	TRBJ2-7	many	CASSLLDSNRNEQYF	TGTGCCAGCAGCCTTTTGGACAGTAATCGGAACGAGCAGTACTTC
-	TRBV29-1	TRBJ1-1	many	CSGSNRNTEAFF	TGCAGCGGCTCTAACCGAAACACTGAAGCTTTCTTT
TRBD2	TRBV20-1	TRBJ2-7	-	CSARLAGGGYEQYF	TGCAGTGCTCGACTAGCGGGGGGAGGGTACGAGCAGTACTTC
-	TRBV12-3/TRBV12-4	TRBJ2-5	-	CASSPNTGNLQETQYF	TGTGCCAGCAGTCCTAATACAGGAAACCTCCAAGAGACCCAGTACTTC
TRBD1	TRBV4-3	TRBJ1-2	-	CASSQDGTGAGYTF	TGCGCCAGCAGCCAAGACGGGACAGGGGCTGGCTACACCTTC
-	TRBV6-5	TRBJ2-2	few	CASREWTAANTGELFF	TGTGCCAGCAGGGAGTGGACAGCCGCGAACACCGGGGAGCTGTTTTTT
-	TRBV6-2/TRBV6-3	TRBJ1-2	many	CASSPGSAYGYTF	TGTGCCAGCAGTCCGGGTTCTGCCTATGGCTACACCTTC
-	TRBV4-1	TRBJ1-2	-	CASSPRDRGVYGYTF	TGCGCCAGCAGCCCGCGGGACCGTGGTGTCTATGGCTACACCTTC
TRBD1	TRBV12-3/TRBV12-4	TRBJ2-2	few	CASSLRRGQGVMPTTGELFF	TGTGCCAGCAGTTTACGGCGGGGACAGGGGGTAATGCCTACCACCGGGGAGCTGTTTTTT
-	TRBV7-8	TRBJ1-1	few	CASSLDTFMNTEAFF	TGTGCCAGCAGCTTAGATACGTTTATGAACACTGAAGCTTTCTTT
TRBD2	TRBV27	TRBJ2-3	-	CASSSRASGGPGDTQYF	TGTGCCAGCAGTTCAAGGGCTAGCGGGGGGCCGGGAGATACGCAGTATTTT
-	TRBV5-1	TRBJ2-5	-	CASSLRDSFRETQYF	TGCGCCAGCAGCCTACGGGACTCGTTCCGAGAGACCCAGTACTTC